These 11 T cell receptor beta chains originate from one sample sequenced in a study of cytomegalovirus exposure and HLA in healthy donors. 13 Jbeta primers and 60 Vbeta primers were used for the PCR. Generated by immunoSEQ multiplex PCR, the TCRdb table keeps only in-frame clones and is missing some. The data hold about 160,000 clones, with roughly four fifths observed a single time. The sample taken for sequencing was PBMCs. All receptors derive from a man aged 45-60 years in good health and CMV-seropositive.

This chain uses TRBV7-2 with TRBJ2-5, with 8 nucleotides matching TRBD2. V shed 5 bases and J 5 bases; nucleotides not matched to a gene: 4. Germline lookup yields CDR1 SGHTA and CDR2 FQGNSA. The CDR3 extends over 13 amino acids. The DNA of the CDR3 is TGTGCCAGCAGCGCAGGGACTAGGGAGACCCAGTACTTC. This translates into CASSAGTRETQYF.

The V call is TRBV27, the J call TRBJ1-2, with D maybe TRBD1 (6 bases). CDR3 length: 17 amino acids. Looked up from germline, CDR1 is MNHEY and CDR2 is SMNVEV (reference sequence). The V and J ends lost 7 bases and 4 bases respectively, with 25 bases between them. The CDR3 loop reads CASIKITGPSSVYGYTF. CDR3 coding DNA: TGTGCCAGCATCAAAATTACAGGGCCTTCTTCAGTCTATGGCTACACCTTC.

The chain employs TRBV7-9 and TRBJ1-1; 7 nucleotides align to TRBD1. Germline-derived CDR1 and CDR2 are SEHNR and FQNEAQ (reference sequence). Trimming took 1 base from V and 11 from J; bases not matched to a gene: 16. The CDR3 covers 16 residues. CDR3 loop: CASSLGTGAGGYRAFF. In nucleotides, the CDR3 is TGTGCCAGCAGCTTAGGGACCGGGGCAGGGGGGTATCGGGCTTTCTTT.

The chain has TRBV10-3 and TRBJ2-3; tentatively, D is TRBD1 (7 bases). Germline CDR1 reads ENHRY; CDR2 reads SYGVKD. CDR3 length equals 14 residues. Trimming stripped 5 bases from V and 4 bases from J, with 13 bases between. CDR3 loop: CAISLDREADTQYF. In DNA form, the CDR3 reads TGTGCCATCAGTTTAGACAGGGAGGCAGATACGCAGTATTTT.

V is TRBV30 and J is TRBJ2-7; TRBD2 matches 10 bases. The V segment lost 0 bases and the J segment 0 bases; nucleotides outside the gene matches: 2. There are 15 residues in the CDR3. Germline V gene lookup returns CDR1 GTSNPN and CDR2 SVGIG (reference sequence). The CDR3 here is CAWSVSSGGSYEQYF. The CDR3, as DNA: TGTGCCTGGAGTGTTTCTAGCGGGGGCTCCTACGAGCAGTACTTC.

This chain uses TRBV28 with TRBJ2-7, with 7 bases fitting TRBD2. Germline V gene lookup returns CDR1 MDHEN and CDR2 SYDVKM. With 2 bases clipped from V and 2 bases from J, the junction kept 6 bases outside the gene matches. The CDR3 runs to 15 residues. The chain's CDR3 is CASSLLGLNAYEQYF. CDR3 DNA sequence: TGTGCCAGCAGTTTACTGGGACTAAACGCCTACGAGCAGTACTTC.

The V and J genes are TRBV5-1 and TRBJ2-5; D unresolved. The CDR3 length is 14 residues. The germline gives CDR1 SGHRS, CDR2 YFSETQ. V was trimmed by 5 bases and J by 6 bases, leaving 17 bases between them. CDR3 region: CASRPPGLEKTQYF. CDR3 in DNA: TGCGCCAGCAGACCCCCGGGTCTAGAGAAGACCCAGTACTTC.

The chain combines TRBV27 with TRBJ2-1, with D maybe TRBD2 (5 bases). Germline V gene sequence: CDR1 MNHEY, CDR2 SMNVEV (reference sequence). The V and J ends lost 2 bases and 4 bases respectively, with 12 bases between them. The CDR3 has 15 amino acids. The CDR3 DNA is TGTGCCAGCAGTTTACTGCTAGCCCCGTACAATGAGCAGTTCTTC. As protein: CASSLLLAPYNEQFF.

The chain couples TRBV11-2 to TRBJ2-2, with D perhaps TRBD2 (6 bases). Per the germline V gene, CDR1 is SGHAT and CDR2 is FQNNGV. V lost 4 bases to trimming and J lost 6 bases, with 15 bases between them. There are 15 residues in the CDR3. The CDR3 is CASSSGLNFPGELFF. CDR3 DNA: TGTGCCAGCAGCTCGGGACTCAACTTCCCCGGGGAGCTGTTTTTT.

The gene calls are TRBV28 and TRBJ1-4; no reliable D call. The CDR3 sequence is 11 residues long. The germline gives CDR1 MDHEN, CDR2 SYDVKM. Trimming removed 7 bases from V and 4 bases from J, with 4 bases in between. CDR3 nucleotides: TGTGCCAGCATGAGTAATGAAAAACTGTTTTTT. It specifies CASMSNEKLFF.

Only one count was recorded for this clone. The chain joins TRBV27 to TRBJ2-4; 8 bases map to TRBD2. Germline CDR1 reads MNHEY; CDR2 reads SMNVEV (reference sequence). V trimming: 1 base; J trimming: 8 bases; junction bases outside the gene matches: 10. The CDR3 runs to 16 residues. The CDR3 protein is CASSLWSGRGGDIQYF. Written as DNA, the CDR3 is TGTGCCAGCAGTTTATGGAGCGGGAGAGGGGGGGACATTCAGTACTTC.